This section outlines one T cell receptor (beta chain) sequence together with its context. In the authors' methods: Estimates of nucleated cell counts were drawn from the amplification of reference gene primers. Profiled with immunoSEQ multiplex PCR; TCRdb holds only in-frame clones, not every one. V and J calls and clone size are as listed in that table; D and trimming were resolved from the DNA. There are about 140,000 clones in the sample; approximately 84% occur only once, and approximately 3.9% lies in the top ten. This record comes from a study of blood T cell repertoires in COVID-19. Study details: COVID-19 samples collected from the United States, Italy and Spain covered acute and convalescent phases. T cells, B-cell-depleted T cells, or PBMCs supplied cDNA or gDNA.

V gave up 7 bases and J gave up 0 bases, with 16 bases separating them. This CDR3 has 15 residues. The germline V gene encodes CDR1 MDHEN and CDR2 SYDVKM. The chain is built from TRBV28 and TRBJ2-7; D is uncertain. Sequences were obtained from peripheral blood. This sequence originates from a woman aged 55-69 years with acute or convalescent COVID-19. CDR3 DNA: TGTGCCAGCACCCCCTGGCGGATCCTCTCCTACGAGCAGTACTTC. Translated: CASTPWRILSYEQYF.